What follows is one T cell receptor (beta chain) and its context. The data originate from a study of blood T cell repertoires in COVID-19. Study overall: Collection of acute and convalescent COVID-19 samples took place in the United States, Italy and Spain. Sources were T cells, B-cell-depleted T cells, or PBMCs; the material itself was cDNA or gDNA.

The V segment lost 0 bases and the J segment 4 bases; nucleotides outside the gene matches: 8. From germline, CDR1 is SGHDT and CDR2 YYEEEE. The CDR3 consists of 16 residues. Original analysis: Amplifying reference gene primers gave estimates of nucleated cell counts. The assay was immunoSEQ multiplex PCR, and TCRdb's table has in-frame clones only and misses some. The D gene and trimming were derived from the DNA, and the V and J assignments and clone size from that table. Among about 170,000 clones listed, about 86% were seen once. The material sequenced was peripheral blood. This chain links TRBV5-6 with TRBJ1-1, with TRBD1 matching 8 bases. The clonotype comes from a woman older than 75 in a cohort sampled during active or convalescent COVID-19. The CDR3 loop reads CASSLVLTGVGTEAFF. The DNA for the CDR3 is TGTGCCAGCAGCTTGGTCTTGACAGGGGTAGGCACTGAAGCTTTCTTT.